This TCR beta chain is drawn from a study of cytomegalovirus exposure and HLA in healthy donors. General observations from the study: Rare sequences made up most TCRs, while some public TCRs were found in many donors. There were three CMV-associated chains whose specificity for CMV antigens was confirmed in vitro.

This clone is a singleton in its sample. The target antigen is unknown. Per germline, CDR1 SEHNR and CDR2 FQNEAQ (reference sequence). CDR3 length: 16 amino acids. V gave up 5 bases and J gave up 0 bases, with 15 bases separating them. Repertoires were generated with immunoSEQ multiplex PCR, while TCRdb's copy carries only in-frame clones and drops some. The table includes 52,000 or so clones, roughly 89% detected once. This clonotype was obtained from a woman in her late teens or twenties in good health and CMV-seronegative. The sample was PBMCs. V and J are TRBV7-9 and TRBJ2-3; a weak D match, TRBD1 (5 bases). The CDR3 here is CASSKGSFSSTDTQYF. The CDR3 nucleotides are TGTGCCAGCAGCAAGGGGTCTTTCTCTAGCACAGATACGCAGTATTTT.